The sequence of this T cell receptor beta chain was determined in a study of regulatory T cells in long-lasting Graves disease. This clonotype was detected ten times or more. The time point was: newly diagnosed GD, antithyroid drugs for less than 3 months. PBMC-derived RNA was used for the TCR library. Investigators report Graves' disease was diagnosed under American Thyroid Association guidelines. Investigators prepared the TCR beta libraries by applying iRepertoire HTBI primers and Arm-PCR of CDR3 regions. TCRdb reanalysed the multiplex PCR reads using MiXCR and keeps one entry per CDR3 protein. The data contain approximately 470,000 distinct CDR3 sequences, about 17% of them seen just once; the ten biggest clones take up 12%. These data were also filed under a second study, of T cells in Graves' hyperthyroidism and ophthalmopathy.

The receptor was derived from a man aged 35-49 years with Graves disease. The starting material was peripheral blood mononuclear cells (PBMCs), obtained at new diagnosis, from a patient treated with antithyroid drugs.

Here the CDR3 DNA reads TGTGCCAGCAGCTTATCTGGGACAGGGTGGTACGAGCAGTACTTC. Translating gives CASSLSGTGWYEQYF. This chain joins TRBV7-9 and TRBJ2-7; TRBD1 matches at 9 bases. CDR1 and CDR2 from the germline V gene are SEHNR and FQNEAQ (reference sequence). CDR3 length: 15 amino acids. J was trimmed by 4 bases and V by 2 bases; bases with no gene match: 6.